This entry features one T cell receptor (beta chain) sequence. What it binds is not known. This record belongs to a study of response to subunit inactivated influenza vaccine. Whole-study results and caveats: Authors proposed each seasonal influenza vaccination draws in few new T cells.

TCRdb re-derived calls from the RT-PCR reads in MiXCR, one entry per CDR3 protein. The table includes 800,000 or so distinct CDR3 sequences, 20% to 25% detected once. The germline gives CDR1 LGHNA, CDR2 YSLEER. The CDR3 sequence is 16 residues long. V was clipped by 0 bases and J by 2 bases, with 14 bases between them. The receptor's source is a man aged 45-65 years who received an inactivated influenza vaccine. The chain recombines TRBV4-3 with TRBJ2-7; perhaps TRBD1 as D (5 bases). The starting material was PBMCs from blood, obtained roughly 5 days after vaccination. In nucleotides, the CDR3 is TGCGCCAGCAGCCAAGATTTTCACAGGCGGCCCTACGAGCAGTACTTC. Its protein product is CASSQDFHRRPYEQYF.